Listed here are 4 T cell receptor beta chains from one sample, sequenced in a study of blood T cells in healthy people across ages. The authors ran a second PCR of 7 to 11 cycles using a sample-barcoded 5' primer and a J-beta primer mix. TCRdb re-called the 5' RACE reads through MiXCR, storing one row per CDR3 protein. Of approximately 1,000,000 distinct CDR3 sequences in the sample, around two fifths were seen once. What was sequenced was blood. The origin of the receptors is a man between 18 and 29 years old in good health.

In this sample, this clonotype turned up a few times. Written as DNA, the CDR3 is TGCAGTGCTAGTGGCGGGGGCGGCTATGGCTACACCTTC. Its protein is CSASGGGGYGYTF. This chain connects TRBV20-1 to TRBJ1-2, with a tentative D call TRBD1 (6 bases). Germline values: CDR1 DFQATT, CDR2 SNEGSKA (reference sequence). With 3 bases removed from V and 4 bases from J, the gap between germline ends came to 12 bases. The CDR3 contains 13 residues.

A word on this clonotype: A single base separates this from a much larger clone, so it may be a read error. The chain recombines TRBV5-1 with TRBJ2-2, with no clear D. Trimming shortened V by 2 bases and J by 6 bases, and 17 bases separated the two germline ends. The CDR3 has 16 amino acids. The germline V gene has CDR1 SGHRS and CDR2 YFSETQ. CDR3 nucleotides: TGCGCCAGCAGCTTAAGTCTCCGGACCAACGCCGGGGAGCTGTTTTTT. This translates into CASSLSLRTNAGELFF.

This clonotype was observed a handful of times. This CDR3 is CSASSDRNYGYTF. The CDR3 nucleotides are TGCAGTGCGTCGAGCGACAGGAACTATGGCTACACCTTC. The gene calls are TRBV20-1 and TRBJ1-2, with D perhaps TRBD1 (6 bases). V gave up 6 bases and J gave up 2 bases, with 13 bases separating them. The CDR3 is made up of 13 amino acids. CDR1 and CDR2 from the germline V gene are DFQATT and SNEGSKA (reference sequence).

This clonotype was counted only a few times. The rearrangement links TRBV5-1 to TRBJ1-1; perhaps TRBD1 as D (6 bases). Germline lookup yields CDR1 SGHRS and CDR2 YFSETQ. The CDR3 consists of 14 residues. The germline V and J ends were trimmed by 0 bases and 4 bases, with 10 bases remaining between them. CDR3 residues: CASSLGEGGTEAFF. As DNA, the CDR3 is TGCGCCAGCAGCTTGGGTGAGGGGGGCACTGAAGCTTTCTTT.